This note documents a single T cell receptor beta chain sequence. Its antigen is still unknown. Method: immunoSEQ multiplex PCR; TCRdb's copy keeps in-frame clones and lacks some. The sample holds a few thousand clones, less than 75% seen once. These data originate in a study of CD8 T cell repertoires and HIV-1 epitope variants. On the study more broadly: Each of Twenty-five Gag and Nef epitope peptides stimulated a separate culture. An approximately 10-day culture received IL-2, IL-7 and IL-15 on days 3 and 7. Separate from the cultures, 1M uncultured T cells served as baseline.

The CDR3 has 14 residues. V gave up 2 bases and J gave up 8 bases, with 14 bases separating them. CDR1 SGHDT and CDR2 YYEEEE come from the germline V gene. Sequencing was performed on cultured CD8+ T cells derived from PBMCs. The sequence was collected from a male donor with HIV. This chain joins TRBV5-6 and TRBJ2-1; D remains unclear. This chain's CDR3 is CASSFPMHTDEQFF. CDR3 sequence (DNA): TGTGCCAGCAGCTTCCCAATGCACACGGATGAGCAGTTCTTC.